The sequence of this T cell receptor (beta chain) was determined in a study of PD-L1 blockade in urothelial cancer. Background on the study: Enrolled patients had been treated previously with 0 to 3 chemotherapy regimens. After treatment start, blood was analyzed at 3 weeks (second dose) and at 6 weeks. Study-wide results and caveats: Tumor-linked clones in blood grew more by 3 weeks in durable-benefit patients.

Every PCR got spiked synthetic TCR analog templates. Some clones are missing from TCRdb's copy, which holds only in-frame ones; the method was immunoSEQ multiplex PCR. The sample lists tens of thousands of clones; 81% were seen once. Indicated time point: pretreatment peripheral blood. Details on this clone: What it binds is not known.

The junction had 4 bases not matched to a gene; V was cut back by 6 bases and J by 1 base. The CDR3 runs to 14 residues. CDR1 and CDR2 (germline): SGHTA, FQGNSA. The chain has TRBV7-2 and TRBJ2-3, with 7 bases fitting TRBD1. This sample comprised PBMCs, obtained around atezolizumab (anti-PD-L1) treatment. This clonotype originated in a man between 65 and 85 years old with urothelial cancer. As DNA, the CDR3 is TGTGCCAGCAGAGATGACAGGGGCACAGATACGCAGTATTTT. Its protein product is CASRDDRGTDTQYF. Variable domain in full (rest from reference TRBV7-2 and TRBJ2-3): GAGVSQSPSNKVTEKGKDVELRCDPISGHTALYWYRQSLGQGLEFLIYFQGNSAPDKSGLPSDRFSAERTGGSVSTLTIQRTQQEDSAVYLCASRDDRGTDTQYFGPGTRLTVL.